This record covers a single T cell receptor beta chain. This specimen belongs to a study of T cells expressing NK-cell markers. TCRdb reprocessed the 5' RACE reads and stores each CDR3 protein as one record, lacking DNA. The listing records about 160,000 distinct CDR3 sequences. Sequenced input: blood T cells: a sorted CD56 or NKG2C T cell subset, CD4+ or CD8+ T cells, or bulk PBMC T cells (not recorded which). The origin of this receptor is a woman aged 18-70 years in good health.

The CDR3 spells CASSIGGGADTQYF. The chain employs TRBV12-3 or TRBV12-4 and TRBJ2-3; TCRdb designates TRBD1, a call that cannot be tested without DNA. The CDR3 totals 14 residues.